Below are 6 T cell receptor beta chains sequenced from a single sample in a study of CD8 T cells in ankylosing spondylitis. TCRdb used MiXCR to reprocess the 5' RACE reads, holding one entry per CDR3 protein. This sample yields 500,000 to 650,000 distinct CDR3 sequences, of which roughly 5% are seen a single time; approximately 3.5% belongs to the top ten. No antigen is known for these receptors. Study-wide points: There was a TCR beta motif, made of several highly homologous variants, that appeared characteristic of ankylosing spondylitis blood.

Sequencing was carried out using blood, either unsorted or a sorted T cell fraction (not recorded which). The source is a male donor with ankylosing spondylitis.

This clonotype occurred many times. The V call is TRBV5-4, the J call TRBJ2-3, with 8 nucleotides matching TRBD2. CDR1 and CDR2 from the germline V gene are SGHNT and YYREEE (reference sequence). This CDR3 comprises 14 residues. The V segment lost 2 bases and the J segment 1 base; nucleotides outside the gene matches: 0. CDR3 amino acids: CASSFGGGTDTQYF. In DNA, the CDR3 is TGTGCCAGCAGCTTCGGGGGGGGCACAGATACGCAGTATTTT.

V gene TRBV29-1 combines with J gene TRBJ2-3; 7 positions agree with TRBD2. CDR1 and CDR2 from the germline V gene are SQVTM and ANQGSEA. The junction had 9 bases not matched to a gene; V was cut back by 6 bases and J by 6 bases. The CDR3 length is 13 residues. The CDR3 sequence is CSVRTSSRDTQYF. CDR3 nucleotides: TGCAGCGTAAGGACTAGTTCAAGGGATACGCAGTATTTT.

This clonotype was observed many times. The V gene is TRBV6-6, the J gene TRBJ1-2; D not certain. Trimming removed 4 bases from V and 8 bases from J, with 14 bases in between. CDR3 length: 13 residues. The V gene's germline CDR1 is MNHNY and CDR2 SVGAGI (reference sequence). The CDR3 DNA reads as TGTGCCAGCAGTTCTCAGGTCGAGCAGGGCTACACCTTC. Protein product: CASSSQVEQGYTF.

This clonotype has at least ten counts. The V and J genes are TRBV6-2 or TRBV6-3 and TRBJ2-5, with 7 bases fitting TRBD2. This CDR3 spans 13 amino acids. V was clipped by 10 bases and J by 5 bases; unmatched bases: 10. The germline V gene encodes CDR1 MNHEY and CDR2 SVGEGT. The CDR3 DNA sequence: TGTGCCACCCGATGGGCGGGGGTTGAGACCCAGTACTTC. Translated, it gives CATRWAGVETQYF.

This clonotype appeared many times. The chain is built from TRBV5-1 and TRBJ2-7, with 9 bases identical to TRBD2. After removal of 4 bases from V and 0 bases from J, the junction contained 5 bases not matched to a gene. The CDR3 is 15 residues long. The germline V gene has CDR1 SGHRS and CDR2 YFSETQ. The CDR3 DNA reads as TGCGCCAGCAGCACGGGACTAGCTATCTCCTACGAGCAGTACTTC. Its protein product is CASSTGLAISYEQYF.

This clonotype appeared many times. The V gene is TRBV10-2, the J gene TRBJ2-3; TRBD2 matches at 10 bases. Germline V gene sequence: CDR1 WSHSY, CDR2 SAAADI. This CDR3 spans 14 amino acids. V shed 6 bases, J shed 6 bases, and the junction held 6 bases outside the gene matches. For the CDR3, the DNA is TGCGCCAGCAGATCCGGGACTAGCGCGGATACGCAGTATTTT. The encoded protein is CASRSGTSADTQYF.